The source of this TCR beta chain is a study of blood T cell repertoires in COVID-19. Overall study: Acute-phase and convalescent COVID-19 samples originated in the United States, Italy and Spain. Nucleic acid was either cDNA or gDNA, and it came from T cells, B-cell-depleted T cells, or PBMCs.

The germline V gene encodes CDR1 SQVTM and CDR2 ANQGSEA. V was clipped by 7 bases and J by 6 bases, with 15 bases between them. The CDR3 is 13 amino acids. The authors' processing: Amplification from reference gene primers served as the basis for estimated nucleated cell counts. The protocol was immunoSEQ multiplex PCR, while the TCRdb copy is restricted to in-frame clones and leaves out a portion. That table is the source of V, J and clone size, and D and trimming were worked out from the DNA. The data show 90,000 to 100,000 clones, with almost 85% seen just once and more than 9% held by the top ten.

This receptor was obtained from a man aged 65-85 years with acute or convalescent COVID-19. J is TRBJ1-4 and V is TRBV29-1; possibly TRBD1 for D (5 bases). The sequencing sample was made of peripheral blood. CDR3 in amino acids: CSAGLGGDEKLFF. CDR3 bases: TGCAGCGCGGGACTTGGAGGAGATGAAAAACTGTTTTTT.